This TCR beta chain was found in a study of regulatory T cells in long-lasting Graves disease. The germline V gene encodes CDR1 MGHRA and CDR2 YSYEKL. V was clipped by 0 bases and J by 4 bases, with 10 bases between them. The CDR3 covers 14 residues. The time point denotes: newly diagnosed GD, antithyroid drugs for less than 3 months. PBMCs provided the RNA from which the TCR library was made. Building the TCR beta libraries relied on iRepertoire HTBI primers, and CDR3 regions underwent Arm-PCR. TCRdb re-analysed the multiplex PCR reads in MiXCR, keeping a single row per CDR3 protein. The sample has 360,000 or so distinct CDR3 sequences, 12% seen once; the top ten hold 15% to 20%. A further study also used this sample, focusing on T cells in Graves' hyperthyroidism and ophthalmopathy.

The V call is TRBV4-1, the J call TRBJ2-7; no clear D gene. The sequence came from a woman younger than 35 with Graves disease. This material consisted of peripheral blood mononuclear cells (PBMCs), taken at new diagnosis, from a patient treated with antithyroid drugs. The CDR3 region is CASSQDGGYYEQYV. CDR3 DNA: TGCGCCAGCAGCCAAGACGGCGGATATTACGAGCAGTACGTC.